What follows are 10 T cell receptor beta chains derived from one specimen sequenced in a study of blood T cell repertoires in COVID-19. Clones were sequenced by immunoSEQ multiplex PCR, and TCRdb holds only the in-frame ones, with some missing. The sample gives 35,000 to 45,000 clones, approximately 80% of which show up once; roughly 14% is in the top ten. Sequencing used peripheral blood. These TCRs come from a human donor in a cohort sampled during active COVID-19.

V and J are TRBV11-3 and TRBJ1-2; 7 nucleotides agree with TRBD1. Germline assignment: CDR1 SGHNT and CDR2 YENEEA. J lost 7 bases, V lost 6 bases, and 8 bases had no gene match. The CDR3 covers 13 residues. The CDR3, as DNA: TGTGCCAGCAGTAGTAAGGGGGCGCGTGGCTACACCTTC. It specifies CASSSKGARGYTF.

This sequence joins TRBV7-9 and TRBJ1-6; the D is unclear. Germline assignment: CDR1 SEHNR and CDR2 FQNEAQ (reference sequence). The CDR3 is 14 residues long. Trimming stripped 1 base from V and 4 bases from J, with 5 bases between. The CDR3 region is CASSLEQYNSPLHF. In DNA form, the CDR3 reads TGTGCCAGCAGCTTAGAACAGTATAATTCACCCCTCCACTTT.

The DNA for the CDR3 is TGTGCCAGCAGCCAAGGAGGATCGATCACCGGGGAGCTGTTTTTT. Amino acids: CASSQGGSITGELFF. This chain links TRBV3-1 (or the pseudogene TRBV3-2) with TRBJ2-2; D is unresolved. CDR3 length: 15 amino acids. The germline V and J ends were trimmed by 1 base and 4 bases, with 10 bases remaining between them. Germline assignment: CDR1 LGHDT and CDR2 YNNKEL (reference sequence).

The chain joins TRBV29-1 to TRBJ2-7; 11 nucleotides agree with TRBD1. Germline V gives CDR1 SQVTM, CDR2 ANQGSEA. V was clipped by 4 bases and J by 3 bases; unmatched bases: 5. This CDR3 has 14 residues. The CDR3 DNA reads TGCAGCGTTGTACCCGGGACAGGGGGCTACGAGCAGTACTTC. It is translated as CSVVPGTGGYEQYF.

This clone was seen more than once but under ten times. J is TRBJ1-5 and V is TRBV15, with D possibly matching TRBD1 (6 bases). This CDR3 comprises 13 residues. V shed 6 bases and J shed 2 bases, with 8 bases lying between them. Germline V lookup: CDR1 LNHNV, CDR2 YYDKDF (reference sequence). CDR3 in amino acids: CATRPGGNQPQHF. Here the CDR3 DNA reads TGTGCCACCAGACCAGGGGGCAATCAGCCCCAGCATTTT.

V usage is TRBV5-1 and J usage is TRBJ2-3; D is uncertain. With 0 bases removed from V and 6 bases from J, the gap between germline ends came to 5 bases. The germline V gene encodes CDR1 SGHRS and CDR2 YFSETQ. This CDR3 comprises 12 residues. Here the CDR3 DNA reads TGCGCCAGCAGCTTGGTGGCTGATACGCAGTATTTT. It codes for CASSLVADTQYF.

This clone occurred once. The rearrangement uses TRBV5-4 and TRBJ2-1, with 7 bases identical to TRBD2. The V gene end was trimmed by 7 bases and the J gene end by 4 bases; junction bases not matched to a gene: 8. The CDR3 extends over 14 amino acids. Germline loops: CDR1 SGHNT, CDR2 YYREEE (reference sequence). The CDR3 sequence: CASVGTTPYNEQFF. CDR3 DNA: TGTGCCAGCGTGGGGACTACGCCTTACAATGAGCAGTTCTTC.

The J gene is TRBJ1-3, the V gene TRBV19; tentatively, D is TRBD1 (5 bases). The germline V gene has CDR1 LNHDA and CDR2 SQIVND (reference sequence). V shed 9 bases and J shed 8 bases, with 20 bases lying between them. This CDR3 region has 14 residues. Written as DNA, the CDR3 is TGTGCCAGCGCCGGGGGAAGGATTGGGGACACCATATATTTT. Its translation: CASAGGRIGDTIYF.

A note on this clone: This CDR3 is also generated by other DNA sequences in the sample. This chain joins TRBV6-1 and TRBJ1-5, with 8 bases fitting TRBD1. From germline, CDR1 is MNHNS and CDR2 SASEGT. The CDR3 length is 15 residues. J was trimmed by 4 bases and V by 3 bases; bases with no gene match: 5. The CDR3 protein is CASSEAGGGNQPQHF. CDR3 sequence (DNA): TGTGCCAGCAGTGAGGCAGGGGGCGGGAATCAGCCCCAGCATTTT.

The chain uses TRBV7-6 and TRBJ1-4; weak D call: TRBD1 (5 bases). The V gene lost 5 bases and the J gene lost 5 bases, with 12 bases spanning the gap. Germline CDR1 SGHVS, CDR2 FNYEAQ. The CDR3 has 14 amino acids. CDR3 bases: TGTGCCAGCAGCCCTCAGACAGAGAATGAAAAACTGTTTTTT. This translates into CASSPQTENEKLFF. The variable domain in full, completed from reference TRBV7-6 and TRBJ1-4, reads GAGVSQSPRYKVTKRGQDVALRCDPISGHVSLYWYRQALGQGPEFLTYFNYEAQQDKSGLPNDRFSAERPEGSISTLTIQRTEQRDSAMYRCASSPQTENEKLFFGSGTQLSVL.